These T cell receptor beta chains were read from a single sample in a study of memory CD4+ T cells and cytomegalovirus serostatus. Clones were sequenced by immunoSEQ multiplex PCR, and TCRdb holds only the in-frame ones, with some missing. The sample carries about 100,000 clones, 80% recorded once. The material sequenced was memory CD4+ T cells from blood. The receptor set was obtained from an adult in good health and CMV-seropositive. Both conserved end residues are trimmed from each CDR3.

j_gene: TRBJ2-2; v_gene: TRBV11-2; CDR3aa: ASSLFRTSVTGELF
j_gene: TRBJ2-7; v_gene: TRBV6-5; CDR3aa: ASRPTGSYEQY
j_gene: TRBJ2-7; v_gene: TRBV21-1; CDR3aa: ASSKRLAEYEQY
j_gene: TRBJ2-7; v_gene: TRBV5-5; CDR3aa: ASSRTGGLGEQY
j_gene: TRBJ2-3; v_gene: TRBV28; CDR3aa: ASSFLGAGTQY
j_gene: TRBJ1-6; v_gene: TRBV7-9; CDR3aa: ASSLEGPPSPLH
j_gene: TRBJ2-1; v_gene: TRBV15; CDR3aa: ATSEFYLLDEF
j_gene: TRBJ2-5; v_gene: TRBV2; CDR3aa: ASSEVQGGETQY
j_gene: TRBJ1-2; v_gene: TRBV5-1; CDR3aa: ASSLMTPENYGYT
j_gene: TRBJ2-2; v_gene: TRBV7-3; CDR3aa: ASSLGAATGELF
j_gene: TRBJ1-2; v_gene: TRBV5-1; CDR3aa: ASSLGQGYDGGYT